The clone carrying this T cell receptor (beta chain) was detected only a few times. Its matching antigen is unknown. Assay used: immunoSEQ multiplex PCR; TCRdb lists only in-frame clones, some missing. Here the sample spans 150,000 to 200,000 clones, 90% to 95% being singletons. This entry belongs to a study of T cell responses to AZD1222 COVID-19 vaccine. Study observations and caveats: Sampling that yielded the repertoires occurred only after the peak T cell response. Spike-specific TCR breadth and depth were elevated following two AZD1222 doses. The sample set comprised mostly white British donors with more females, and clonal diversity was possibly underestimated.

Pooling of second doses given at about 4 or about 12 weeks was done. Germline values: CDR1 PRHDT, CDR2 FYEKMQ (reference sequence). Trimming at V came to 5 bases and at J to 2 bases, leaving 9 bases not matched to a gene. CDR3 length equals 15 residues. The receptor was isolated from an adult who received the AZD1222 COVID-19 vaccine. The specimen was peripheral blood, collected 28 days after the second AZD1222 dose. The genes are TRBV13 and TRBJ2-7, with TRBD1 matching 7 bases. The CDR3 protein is CASSPKQGTTYEQYF. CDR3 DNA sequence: TGTGCCAGCAGCCCAAAACAGGGGACGACCTACGAGCAGTACTTC. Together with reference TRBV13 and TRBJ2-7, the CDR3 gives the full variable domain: AAGVIQSPRHLIKEKRETATLKCYPIPRHDTVYWYQQGPGQDPQFLISFYEKMQSDKGSIPDRFSAQQFSDYHSELNMSSLELGDSALYFCASSPKQGTTYEQYFGPGTRLTVT.